This T cell receptor (beta chain) was recorded in a study of T cell responses to AZD1222 COVID-19 vaccine. The data were produced by immunoSEQ multiplex PCR, yet TCRdb's version contains in-frame clones alone and is incomplete. This sample has 150,000 to 200,000 clones, with more than 70% found just once. From germline, CDR1 is SGHAT and CDR2 FQNNGV. CDR3 length equals 13 residues. V lost 4 bases to trimming and J lost 3 bases, with 10 bases between them. The rearrangement uses TRBV11-2 and TRBJ2-7; D remains ambiguous. This receptor was identified in an adult in good health. This specimen was peripheral blood, taken on day 0 of AZD1222 vaccination. The CDR3 reads CASSSRHGYEQYF. CDR3 nucleotide sequence: TGTGCCAGCAGCTCAAGACACGGCTACGAGCAGTACTTC.